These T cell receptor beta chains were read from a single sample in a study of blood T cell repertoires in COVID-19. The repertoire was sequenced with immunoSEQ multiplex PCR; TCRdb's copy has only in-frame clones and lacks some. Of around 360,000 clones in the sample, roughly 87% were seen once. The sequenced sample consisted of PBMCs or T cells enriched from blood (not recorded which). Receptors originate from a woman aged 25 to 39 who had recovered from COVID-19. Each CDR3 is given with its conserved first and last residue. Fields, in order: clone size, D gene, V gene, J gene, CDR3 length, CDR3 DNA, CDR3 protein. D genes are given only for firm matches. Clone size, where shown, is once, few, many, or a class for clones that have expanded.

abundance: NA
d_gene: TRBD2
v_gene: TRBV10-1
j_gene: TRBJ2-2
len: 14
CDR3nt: TGCGCCAGCGGACTAGCGGACAACACCGGGGAGCTGTTTTTT
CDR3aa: CASGLADNTGELFF

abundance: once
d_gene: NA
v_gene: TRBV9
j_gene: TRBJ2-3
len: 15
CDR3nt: TGTGCCAGCAGCGTAGGTCCGGGGGGCACAGATACGCAGTATTTT
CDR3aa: CASSVGPGGTDTQYF

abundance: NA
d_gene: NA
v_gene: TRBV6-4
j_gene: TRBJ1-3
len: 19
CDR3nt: TGTGCCAGCAGTGACTCGCTGAAAAAAGACGGACTCTCTGGAAACACCATATATTTT
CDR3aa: CASSDSLKKDGLSGNTIYF

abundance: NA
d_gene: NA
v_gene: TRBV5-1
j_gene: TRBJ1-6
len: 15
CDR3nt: TGCGCCAGCAGCTTGGGCGGAAACGATGGTTCACCCCTCCACTTT
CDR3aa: CASSLGGNDGSPLHF

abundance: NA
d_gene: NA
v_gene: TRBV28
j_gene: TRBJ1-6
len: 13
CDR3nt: TGTGCCAGCAGGGGGGGGTCGAATTCACCCCTCCACTTT
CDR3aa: CASRGGSNSPLHF

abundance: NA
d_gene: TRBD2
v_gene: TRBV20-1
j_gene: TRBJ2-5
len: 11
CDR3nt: TGCAGTGCGGGACTAGTGGGGACCCAGTACTTC
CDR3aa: CSAGLVGTQYF

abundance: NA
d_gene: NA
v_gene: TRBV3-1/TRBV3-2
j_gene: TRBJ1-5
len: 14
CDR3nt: TGTGCCAGGCTACAGGGTTATAGCAATCAGCCCCAGCATTTT
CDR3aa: CARLQGYSNQPQHF

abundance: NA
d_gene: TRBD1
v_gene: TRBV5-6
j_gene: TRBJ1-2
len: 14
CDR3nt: TGTGCCAGCAGCTTGGGGACAGGGGGGTACGGCTACACCTTC
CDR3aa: CASSLGTGGYGYTF

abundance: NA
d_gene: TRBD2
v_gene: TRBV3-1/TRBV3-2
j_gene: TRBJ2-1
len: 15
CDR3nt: TGTGCCAGCAGCGTACTAGCGGGGGGGATTAATGAGCAGTTCTTC
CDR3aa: CASSVLAGGINEQFF

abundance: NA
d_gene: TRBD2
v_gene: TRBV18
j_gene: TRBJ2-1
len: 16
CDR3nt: TGTGCCAGCTCACCACCGACTAGCGGGGGAAACAATGAGCAGTTCTTC
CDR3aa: CASSPPTSGGNNEQFF

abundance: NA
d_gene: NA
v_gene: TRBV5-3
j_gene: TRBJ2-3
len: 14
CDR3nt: TGTGCCAGAAGCTTGGGGGTCCGGGGACAAGGGGGATATTTT
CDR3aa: CARSLGVRGQGGYF

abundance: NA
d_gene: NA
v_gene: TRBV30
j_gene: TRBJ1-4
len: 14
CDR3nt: TGTGCCTGGAGTCCCACAGTTGTTAATGAAAAACTGTTTTTT
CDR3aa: CAWSPTVVNEKLFF

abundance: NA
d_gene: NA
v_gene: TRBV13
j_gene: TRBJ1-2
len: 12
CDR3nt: TGTGCCAGCAGCCCGTCAAAGGGGGGCTACACCTTC
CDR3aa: CASSPSKGGYTF

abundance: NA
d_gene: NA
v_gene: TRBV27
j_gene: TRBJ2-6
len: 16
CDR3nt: TGTGCCAGCAGTGTTTGGACAGAGTCTGGGGCCAACGTCCTGACTTTC
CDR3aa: CASSVWTESGANVLTF